This passage covers 24 T cell receptor beta chains from one sample sequenced in a study of a mutant IDH1 vaccine in newly diagnosed glioma. The time point was: week 5, during vaccination. A 20-mer mutant IDH1 peptide at 300 ug was injected subcutaneously with topical imiquimod. Antigens for these TCRs are unknown. Produced via immunoSEQ multiplex PCR; TCRdb's table is partial and in-frame only. Of tens of thousands of clones listed, around 89% were seen once; the top ten hold about 5%. The source was PBMCs, collected from a glioma patient whose treatment included an IDH1 peptide vaccine. The receptor source for this set is a woman in her thirties or forties with glioma.

This clone has just one count. This rearrangement joins TRBV7-9 to TRBJ2-6; 9 nucleotides match TRBD1. This CDR3 region has 19 residues. In germline, CDR1 is SEHNR, CDR2 FQNEAQ (reference sequence). The ends lost 0 bases at V and 0 bases at J; junction bases unmatched: 6. CDR3 sequence: CASSLAWDRVTSGANVLTF. For the CDR3, the DNA is TGTGCCAGCAGCTTAGCGTGGGACAGGGTCACCTCTGGGGCCAACGTCCTGACTTTC.

This clone has a single count. The rearrangement links TRBV18 to TRBJ1-3; D is unclear. Trimming pared 2 bases from V and 4 bases from J, leaving 6 bases between. The CDR3 is made up of 13 amino acids. The V gene's germline CDR1 is KGHSH and CDR2 LQKENI. The CDR3 protein is CASSPSLGNTIYF. The DNA of the CDR3 is TGTGCCAGCTCACCATCCTTGGGAAACACCATATATTTT.

The chain couples TRBV30 to TRBJ2-7; TRBD2 agrees at 9 bases. This CDR3 contains 15 residues. V dropped 6 bases and J dropped 2; count of bases not matched to a gene: 11. Germline V gene sequence: CDR1 GTSNPN, CDR2 SVGIG (reference sequence). The chain's CDR3 is CACSRGLAGPYEQYF. CDR3 nucleotides: TGTGCCTGTTCAAGGGGGCTAGCGGGGCCCTACGAGCAGTACTTC.

Only one count was recorded for this clone. The chain links TRBV6-1 to TRBJ2-4, with no clear D. V was trimmed by 0 bases and J by 10 bases, leaving 4 bases between them. Germline V gene lookup returns CDR1 MNHNS and CDR2 SASEGT. This CDR3 contains 11 residues. CDR3 sequence: CASSEASIQYF. The DNA for the CDR3 is TGTGCCAGCAGTGAAGCTTCTATTCAGTACTTC.

V usage is TRBV6-6 and J usage is TRBJ2-5; D possibly corresponds to TRBD2 (6 bases). CDR1 and CDR2 from the germline V gene are MNHNY and SVGAGI (reference sequence). The CDR3 consists of 14 residues. V was clipped by 2 bases and J by 4 bases, with 11 bases between them. The DNA of the CDR3 is TGTGCCAGCAGTTACACGGGAGCAGTAGAGACCCAGTACTTC. Translated, it gives CASSYTGAVETQYF.

J is TRBJ1-5 and V is TRBV19; perhaps TRBD1 as D (5 bases). Germline-derived CDR1 and CDR2 are LNHDA and SQIVND (reference sequence). This CDR3 has 16 residues. V was pared by 4 bases and J by 0 bases, with 13 bases between. The CDR3 DNA follows: TGTGCCAGTAGTACCGACAGACTCCCTAGCAATCAGCCCCAGCATTTT. It yields the protein CASSTDRLPSNQPQHF.

The rearrangement joins TRBV7-2 to TRBJ1-5; the D gene is possibly TRBD1 (6 bases). The V and J ends lost 4 bases and 2 bases respectively, with 15 bases between them. The CDR3 spans 16 residues. CDR1 is SGHTA and CDR2 is FQGNSA in the germline V gene. The CDR3 reads CASSWGGRGGNQPQHF. The CDR3 nucleotides are TGTGCCAGCAGCTGGGGGGGCAGGGGAGGCAATCAGCCCCAGCATTTT.

The chain employs TRBV6-5 and TRBJ2-7, with 7 bases aligning to TRBD2. The J segment lost 1 base and the V segment lost 0 bases, leaving 6 bases of the junction unmatched. This CDR3 region has 16 residues. Germline CDR1 reads MNHEY; CDR2 reads SVGAGI. The chain's CDR3 is CASSYSPSGISYEQYF. As DNA, the CDR3 is TGTGCCAGCAGTTACTCACCCAGCGGGATATCCTACGAGCAGTACTTC.

V gene TRBV5-6 combines with J gene TRBJ2-7, with 9 bases identical to TRBD1. The CDR3 consists of 14 residues. V gave up 5 bases and J gave up 2 bases; unmatched junction bases: 5. Germline values: CDR1 SGHDT, CDR2 YYEEEE. The CDR3 nucleotides are TGTGCCAGCAGAAGACAGGGGGACGCCTACGAGCAGTACTTC. Protein: CASRRQGDAYEQYF. The full variable domain, completed using reference TRBV5-6 and TRBJ2-7, is DAGVTQSPTHLIKTRGQQVTLRCSPKSGHDTVSWYQQALGQGPQFIFQYYEEEERQRGNFPDRFSGHQFPNYSSELNVNALLLGDSALYLCASRRQGDAYEQYFGPGTRLTVT.

The chain carries TRBV7-8 and TRBJ2-6; D is unclear. Trimming took off 1 base at V and 0 bases at J, with 10 bases between the two ends. The CDR3 extends over 17 amino acids. Germline CDR1 is SGHVS and CDR2 is FQNEAQ. CDR3 amino acids: CASSLGSTSSGANVLTF. The CDR3 bases are TGTGCCAGCAGCTTAGGTTCAACCAGCTCTGGGGCCAACGTCCTGACTTTC.

The V gene is TRBV27, the J gene TRBJ2-7; 11 bases align to TRBD1. CDR1 MNHEY and CDR2 SMNVEV come from the germline V gene (reference sequence). CDR3 length: 15 amino acids. J gave up 1 base and V 5 bases, and 4 bases lay outside the gene matches. The chain's CDR3 is CASSPGQGASYEQYF. The CDR3 DNA follows: TGTGCCAGCAGTCCCGGACAGGGGGCATCCTACGAGCAGTACTTC.

The chain is built from TRBV10-3 and TRBJ2-7; 8 bases map to TRBD1. Unmatched junction bases numbered 12, after V lost 8 bases and J lost 3 bases. This CDR3 is 15 amino acids long. CDR1 is ENHRY, CDR2 SYGVKD, per germline. CDR3 DNA sequence: TGTGCCATCCAGAGGGCACAGGGGGAAGTCTACGAGCAGTACTTC. Its translation is CAIQRAQGEVYEQYF.

CDR3 coding DNA: TGTGCCAGCAGCTTGGGGGCCTTGGAATACAATGAGCAGTTCTTC. This gives the protein CASSLGALEYNEQFF. The rearrangement joins TRBV7-6 to TRBJ2-1; perhaps TRBD1 as D (6 bases). Per the germline V gene, CDR1 is SGHVS and CDR2 is FNYEAQ. The CDR3 loop spans 15 amino acids. Deletions cut 3 bases from V and 4 bases from J, with 13 bases between.

In its sample, this clone was seen a few times. V usage is TRBV27 and J usage is TRBJ2-7, with TRBD2 matching 7 bases. Looked up from germline, CDR1 is MNHEY and CDR2 is SMNVEV (reference sequence). Trimming took 2 bases from V and 4 from J; bases not matched to a gene: 11. This CDR3 has 16 amino acids. CDR3 loop: CASSLAGAGGRYEQYF. The CDR3 DNA sequence: TGTGCCAGCAGTTTAGCGGGAGCGGGTGGGAGATACGAGCAGTACTTC.

The genes are TRBV6-5 and TRBJ2-5; D uncertain. CDR1 is MNHEY, CDR2 SVGAGI, per germline. Deletions cut 0 bases from V and 7 bases from J, with 3 bases between. The CDR3 contains 11 residues. CDR3 in DNA: TGTGCCAGCAGTTACTCGGGGACCCAGTACTTC. Amino acids: CASSYSGTQYF.

The V and J genes are TRBV27 and TRBJ1-6; 7 nucleotides line up with TRBD1. Trimming removed 4 bases from V and 7 bases from J; junction bases left unmatched: 1. Germline loops: CDR1 MNHEY, CDR2 SMNVEV (reference sequence). CDR3 length: 13 amino acids. CDR3 nucleotides: TGTGCCAGCAGTTGGACAGGCAATTCACCCCTCCACTTT. Encoded protein: CASSWTGNSPLHF.

This clone was seen only a few times. The chain uses TRBV4-1 and TRBJ1-5; D uncertain. The germline V and J ends were trimmed by 3 bases and 1 base, with 10 bases remaining between them. This CDR3 is built from 15 residues. Per germline, CDR1 MGHRA and CDR2 YSYEKL. CDR3 DNA: TGCGCCAGCAGCCACCGTGTCGGGAGCAATCAGCCCCAGCATTTT. This sequence encodes CASSHRVGSNQPQHF.

The chain links TRBV7-9 to TRBJ1-1; D remains ambiguous. There are 15 residues in the CDR3. Germline values: CDR1 SEHNR, CDR2 FQNEAQ (reference sequence). Trimming left V 2 bases short and J 0 bases short, with 10 bases between. In nucleotides, the CDR3 is TGTGCCAGCAGCTTATGTGTCAAACTGAACACTGAAGCTTTCTTT. The encoded protein is CASSLCVKLNTEAFF. Full variable domain (missing parts from reference TRBV7-9 and TRBJ1-1): DTGVSQNPRHKITKRGQNVTFRCDPISEHNRLYWYRQTLGQGPEFLTYFQNEAQLEKSRLLSDRFSAERPKGSFSTLEIQRTEQGDSAMYLCASSLCVKLNTEAFFGQGTRLTVV.

The V call is TRBV6-5, the J call TRBJ1-5, with TRBD1 as a possible D gene (5 bases). Germline assignment: CDR1 MNHEY and CDR2 SVGAGI. V shed 5 bases and J shed 3 bases, with 11 bases lying between them. The CDR3 consists of 14 residues. The CDR3 loop reads CASSKGLDNQPQHF. The CDR3 nucleotides read TGTGCCAGCAGTAAGGGGTTGGACAATCAGCCCCAGCATTTT.

This chain connects TRBV27 to TRBJ1-3; D is undetermined. Germline CDR1 reads MNHEY; CDR2 reads SMNVEV (reference sequence). The CDR3 extends over 13 amino acids. V was shortened by 2 bases and J by 7 bases, with 9 bases between the two germline ends. CDR3 in DNA: TGTGCCAGCAGTTTAGCAGCGGGGAACACCATATATTTT. Translation: CASSLAAGNTIYF.

V usage is TRBV5-1 and J usage is TRBJ2-1; D uncertain. Germline V gene sequence: CDR1 SGHRS, CDR2 YFSETQ. The V gene lost 0 bases and the J gene lost 7 bases, with 8 bases spanning the gap. The CDR3 is 13 amino acids. The CDR3 nucleotides are TGCGCCAGCAGCTTGGGGCTCAGGAATGAGCAGTTCTTC. Encoded protein: CASSLGLRNEQFF.

This clone was observed once. The CDR3 protein is CATSNRGSRETQYF. The CDR3 DNA follows: TGTGCCACCAGTAACAGGGGATCCCGGGAGACCCAGTACTTC. This chain connects TRBV15 to TRBJ2-5, with 7 positions matching TRBD1. J was trimmed by 5 bases and V by 6 bases; bases with no gene match: 9. CDR3 length: 14 residues. CDR1 is LNHNV, CDR2 YYDKDF, per germline (reference sequence).

J is TRBJ2-5 and V is TRBV2, with D perhaps TRBD1 or TRBD2 (6 bases each). The CDR3 loop spans 14 amino acids. The germline V gene encodes CDR1 SNHLY and CDR2 FYNNEI. Trimming left V 4 bases short and J 5 bases short, with 14 bases between. For the CDR3, the DNA is TGTGCCAGCAGTGTTTGGGGGGCCCTCGAGACCCAGTACTTC. Translating gives CASSVWGALETQYF.

This sequence joins TRBV28 and TRBJ2-5, with 8 positions matching TRBD2. Germline V gene sequence: CDR1 MDHEN, CDR2 SYDVKM. V shed 6 bases, J shed 7 bases, and the junction held 19 bases outside the gene matches. The CDR3 spans 17 residues. CDR3 DNA sequence: TGTGCCAGCAGCACTCTTTGGGGGACTAGGGAGGAGGGGACCCAGTACTTC. Translating it yields CASSTLWGTREEGTQYF. The whole variable domain, filled in from reference TRBV28 and TRBJ2-5, reads DVKVTQSSRYLVKRTGEKVFLECVQDMDHENMFWYRQDPGLGLRLIYFSYDVKMKEKGDIPEGYSVSREKKERFSLILESASTNQTSMYLCASSTLWGTREEGTQYFGPGTRLLVL.